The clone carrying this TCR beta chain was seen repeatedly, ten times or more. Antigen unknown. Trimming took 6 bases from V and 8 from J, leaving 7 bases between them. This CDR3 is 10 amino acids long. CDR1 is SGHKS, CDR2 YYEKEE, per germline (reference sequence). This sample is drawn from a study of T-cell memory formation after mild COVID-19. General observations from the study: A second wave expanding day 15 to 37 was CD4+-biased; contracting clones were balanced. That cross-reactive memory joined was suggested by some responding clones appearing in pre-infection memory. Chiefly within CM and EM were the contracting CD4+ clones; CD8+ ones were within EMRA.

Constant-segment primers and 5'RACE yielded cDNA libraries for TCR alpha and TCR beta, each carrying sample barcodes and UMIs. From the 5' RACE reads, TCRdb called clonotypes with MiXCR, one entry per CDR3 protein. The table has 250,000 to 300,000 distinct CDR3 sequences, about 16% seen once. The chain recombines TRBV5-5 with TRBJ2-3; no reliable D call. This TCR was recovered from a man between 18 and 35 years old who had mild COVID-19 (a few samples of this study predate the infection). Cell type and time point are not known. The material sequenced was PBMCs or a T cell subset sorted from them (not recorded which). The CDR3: CASTKVTQYF. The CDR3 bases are TGTGCCAGCACGAAGGTTACGCAGTATTTT. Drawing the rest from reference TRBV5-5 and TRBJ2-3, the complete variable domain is DAGVTQSPTHLIKTRGQQVTLRCSPISGHKSVSWYQQVLGQGPQFIFQYYEKEERGRGNFPDRFSARQFPNYSSELNVNALLLGDSALYLCASTKVTQYFGPGTRLTVL.